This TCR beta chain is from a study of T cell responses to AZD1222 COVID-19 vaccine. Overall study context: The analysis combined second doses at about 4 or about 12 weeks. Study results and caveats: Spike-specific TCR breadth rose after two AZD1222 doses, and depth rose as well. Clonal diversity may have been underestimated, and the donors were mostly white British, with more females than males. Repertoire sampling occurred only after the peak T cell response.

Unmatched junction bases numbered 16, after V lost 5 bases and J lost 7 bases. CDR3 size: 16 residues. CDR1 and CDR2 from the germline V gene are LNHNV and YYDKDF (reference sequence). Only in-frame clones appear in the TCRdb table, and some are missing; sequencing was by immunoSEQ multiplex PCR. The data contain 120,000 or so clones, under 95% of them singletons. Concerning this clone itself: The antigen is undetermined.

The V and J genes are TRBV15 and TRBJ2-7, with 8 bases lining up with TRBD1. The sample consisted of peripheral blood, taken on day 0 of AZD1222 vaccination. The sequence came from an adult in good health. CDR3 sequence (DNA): TGTGCCACCAGCTTTGTCCCGTTGGACAGGGTCGGAGAGCAGTACTTC. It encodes CATSFVPLDRVGEQYF. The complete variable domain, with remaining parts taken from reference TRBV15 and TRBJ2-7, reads DAMVIQNPRYQVTQFGKPVTLSCSQTLNHNVMYWYQQKSSQAPKLLFHYYDKDFNNEADTPDNFQSRRPNTSFCFLDIRSPGLGDTAMYLCATSFVPLDRVGEQYFGPGTRLTVT.